The TCR beta chain under discussion was sequenced for a study of blood T cell repertoires in COVID-19. Here immunoSEQ multiplex PCR was the method, and the copy in TCRdb shows in-frame clones only, minus some. The sample comprises 200,000 or so clones, 85% to 90% of which are singletons, and 2.5% to 3.5% rests with the top ten. V was trimmed by 4 bases and J by 3 bases, leaving 13 bases between them. Per the germline V gene, CDR1 is SNHLY and CDR2 is FYNNEI. The CDR3 loop spans 15 amino acids. Sequencing used peripheral blood. The rearrangement joins TRBV2 to TRBJ2-1; TRBD2 might be the D (5 bases). This clonotype was obtained from an older woman with acute or convalescent COVID-19. The chain's CDR3 is CASSGPGGRYNEQFF. As DNA, the CDR3 is TGTGCCAGCAGTGGGCCCGGAGGCCGCTACAATGAGCAGTTCTTC.